This TCR beta chain derives from a study of blood T cell repertoires in COVID-19 (dated by TCRdb to the early 2020s). A note on the overall study: The collaborator samples originated in the United States, Italy and Spain and spanned the acute and convalescent phases of COVID-19. The dataset comprised deeply sampled blood TCRbeta repertoires from subjects exposed to, actively infected with, or recovered from COVID-19. Samples came from the ongoing ImmuneRACE study (first 160 participants) plus 1,254 subjects from 6 global collaborators. The prospective study material was composed of cDNA or gDNA derived from T cells, B-cell-depleted T cells, or PBMCs. Nearly every sample came with metadata listing a de-identified subject ID, COVID-19 status, age in years and sex. A freely available public database, intended as a resource for researchers studying the immune response to SARS-CoV-2, is where the repertoires were released. HLA class I and class II types, where available, came from metadata supplied by the sample provider rather than from assay-based typing. The investigation overall reported the following: Clinical and demographic metadata were provided uncurated, with the amount varying by source and participant.

TCRbeta CDR3 regions were amplified from genomic DNA using the immunoSEQ Assay, a bias-controlled multiplex PCR. In the source study's methods: The number of nucleated cells in each sample was estimated by amplification of reference gene primers within the assay. Sequence reads were collapsed and filtered to measure the absolute abundance of every unique TCRbeta CDR3 rearrangement. For each sample, productive Simpson clonality was calculated by taking the square root of Simpson's diversity index across productive rearrangements. Not all clones reach the TCRdb copy of this immuneACCESS table, which keeps in-frame sequences only. Checked studies attribute under half of the gap to unresolved V genes and leave the rest unexplained. The V and J calls and the clone size are those of that table, but D and trimming were determined from the DNA. The sample table records 380,000 or so clones; 80% to 90% of these occur just once. Under 1.5% of the sample comes from the top ten.

In the case of this clone: The specificity of this receptor is unknown. Base qualities are not provided; no much larger clone lies one nucleotide away.

CDR3 length: 15 amino acids, cysteine to phenylalanine. The read is trimmed to its CDR3 DNA, 45 bases read in frame from base 1. After removal of 5 bases from V and 9 bases from J, the junction retains 10 bases not matched to a gene. Based on the germline V gene, the CDR1 and CDR2 sequences are MNHEY and SVGAGI. Participants in the prospective study were aged about 18 to 89 years, lived in 20 to 25 United States geographic areas, and enrolled through a virtual design. In the prospective study, participants were assigned to cohorts based on the clinical history participants reported in a screening survey and a study questionnaire. Recovered participants in ImmuneRACE Cohort 3 were defined as having two consecutive negative NP/OP PCR tests, clearance from a healthcare professional, or resolution of symptoms. Mobile phlebotomists in the prospective study collected whole blood, serum and a nasopharyngeal or oropharyngeal swab from every participant. Participants in the prospective study had the option to provide additional blood draws and questionnaires over a roughly two-month period. Before DNA extraction, blood samples from the prospective study were shipped at room temperature or frozen.

The sequenced sample consisted of PBMCs or T cells enriched from blood (not recorded which). The sequence links TRBV6-5 to TRBJ2-5, with 12 middle bases fitting TRBD2. The receptor's source is a young man who had recovered from COVID-19. This receptor has the CDR3 CASSLLAGGSKAQYF. The DNA reads TGTGCCAGCAGTCTACTAGCGGGGGGCTCTAAGGCCCAGTACTTC.